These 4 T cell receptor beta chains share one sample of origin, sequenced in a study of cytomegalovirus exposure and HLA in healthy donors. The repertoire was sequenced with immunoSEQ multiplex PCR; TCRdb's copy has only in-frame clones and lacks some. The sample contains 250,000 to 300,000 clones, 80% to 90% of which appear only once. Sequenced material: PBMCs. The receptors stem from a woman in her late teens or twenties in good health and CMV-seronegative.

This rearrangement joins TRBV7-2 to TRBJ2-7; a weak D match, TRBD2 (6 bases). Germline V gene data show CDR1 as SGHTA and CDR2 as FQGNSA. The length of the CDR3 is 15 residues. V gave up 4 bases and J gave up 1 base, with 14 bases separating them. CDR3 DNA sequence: TGTGCCAGCAGCTGGACGCCCGGGACTTCCTACGAGCAGTACTTC. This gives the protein CASSWTPGTSYEQYF.

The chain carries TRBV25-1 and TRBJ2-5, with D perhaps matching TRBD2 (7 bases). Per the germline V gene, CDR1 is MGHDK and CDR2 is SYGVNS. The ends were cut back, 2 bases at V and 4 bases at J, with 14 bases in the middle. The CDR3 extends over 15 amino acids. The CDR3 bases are TGTGCCAGCAGTGAAGGGAGGGGGGGCGGAGAGACCCAGTACTTC. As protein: CASSEGRGGGETQYF. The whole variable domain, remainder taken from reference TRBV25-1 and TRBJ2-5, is EADIYQTPRYLVIGTGKKITLECSQTMGHDKMYWYQQDPGMELHLIHYSYGVNSTEKGDLSSESTVSRIRTEHFPLTLESARPSHTSQYLCASSEGRGGGETQYFGPGTRLLVL.

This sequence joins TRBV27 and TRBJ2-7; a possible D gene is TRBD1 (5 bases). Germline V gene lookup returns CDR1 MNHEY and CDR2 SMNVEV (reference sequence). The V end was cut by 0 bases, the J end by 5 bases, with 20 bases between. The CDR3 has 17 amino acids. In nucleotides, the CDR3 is TGTGCCAGCAGTTTATCGAGACAGACCAGCAAGTACGACGAGCAGTACTTC. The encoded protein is CASSLSRQTSKYDEQYF.

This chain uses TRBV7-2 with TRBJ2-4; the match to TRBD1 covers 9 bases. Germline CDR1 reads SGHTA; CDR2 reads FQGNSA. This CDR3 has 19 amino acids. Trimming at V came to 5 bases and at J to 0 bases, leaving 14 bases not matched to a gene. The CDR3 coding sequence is TGTGCCAGCAGCCCAGAACAGGGGGCGTGGGGCATAGCCAAAAACATTCAGTACTTC. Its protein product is CASSPEQGAWGIAKNIQYF.